Listed here are 8 T cell receptor beta chains from one sample, sequenced in a study of blood T cell repertoires in COVID-19. Using immunoSEQ multiplex PCR, the repertoire was profiled, and TCRdb retains in-frame clones only, with some absent. The sample carries 170,000 or so clones, over 75% recorded once. Sequencing input: PBMCs or T cells enriched from blood (not recorded which). All receptors come from a woman in her forties or fifties who had recovered from COVID-19.

This clone was counted once. V gene TRBV5-1 combines with J gene TRBJ2-5; TRBD2 might be the D (6 bases). The ends were cut back, 2 bases at V and 2 bases at J, with 13 bases in the middle. CDR3 length: 15 amino acids. The germline V gene encodes CDR1 SGHRS and CDR2 YFSETQ. The CDR3 spells CASSFTDGGQETQYF. CDR3 sequence (DNA): TGCGCCAGCAGCTTCACGGACGGGGGACAAGAGACCCAGTACTTC.

This chain uses TRBV4-2 with TRBJ2-3, with TRBD2 as a possible D gene (7 bases). V dropped 1 base and J dropped 10 bases, with 27 bases sitting between them. Germline loops: CDR1 LGHNA, CDR2 YNFKEQ. The CDR3 length is 18 residues. CDR3 sequence (DNA): TGTGCCAGCAGCCAAGCCCGAGGGGGGGCGGGAGAAGCTCGGGCGCAGTATTTT. Translated, it gives CASSQARGGAGEARAQYF.

V is TRBV10-1 and J is TRBJ2-1; 10 bases line up with TRBD2. This CDR3 has 16 amino acids. J was trimmed by 4 bases and V by 4 bases; bases with no gene match: 7. Germline values: CDR1 WNHNN, CDR2 SYGVQD (reference sequence). Written as DNA, the CDR3 is TGCGCCAGCAGTGGCTCCAGGACTAGCGGATACAATGAGCAGTTCTTC. Translated: CASSGSRTSGYNEQFF.

The genes are TRBV10-3 and TRBJ2-7, with D perhaps TRBD2 (6 bases). V was cut by 10 bases and J by 0 bases, with 22 bases left in between. Germline V gene lookup returns CDR1 ENHRY and CDR2 SYGVKD. This CDR3 has 16 residues. The CDR3 region is CATASDRGSVSYEQYF. The CDR3 region has the DNA TGTGCCACAGCCTCTGATCGGGGGAGCGTCTCCTACGAGCAGTACTTC.

V is TRBV5-1 and J is TRBJ2-1, with 10 positions matching TRBD2. Germline trimming cut 3 bases from V and 6 bases from J; bases unmatched to any gene: 12. The CDR3 extends over 17 amino acids. The germline V gene has CDR1 SGHRS and CDR2 YFSETQ. CDR3 coding DNA: TGCGCCAGCAGCTCCAGGGCTAGCGGGAGCGGAGGCAATGAGCAGTTCTTC. Translated: CASSSRASGSGGNEQFF.

The chain uses TRBV5-5 and TRBJ2-1; weak D call: TRBD1 (6 bases). V was pared by 4 bases and J by 0 bases, with 14 bases between. The CDR3 has 16 residues. Germline-derived CDR1 and CDR2 are SGHKS and YYEKEE (reference sequence). CDR3 coding DNA: TGTGCCAGCAGCAAACGAACAGGGACCTCCTACAATGAGCAGTTCTTC. Translated: CASSKRTGTSYNEQFF.

The chain has TRBV5-1 and TRBJ2-1; 9 bases align to TRBD2. V gave up 0 bases and J gave up 3 bases; unmatched junction bases: 4. The CDR3 spans 16 residues. Germline V gene lookup returns CDR1 SGHRS and CDR2 YFSETQ. The chain's CDR3 is CASSLDLAGSYNEQFF. The CDR3 bases are TGCGCCAGCAGCTTGGACCTAGCGGGAAGCTACAATGAGCAGTTCTTC. The variable domain in full, completed from reference TRBV5-1 and TRBJ2-1, reads KAGVTQTPRYLIKTRGQQVTLSCSPISGHRSVSWYQQTPGQGLQFLFEYFSETQRNKGNFPGRFSGRQFSNSRSEMNVSTLELGDSALYLCASSLDLAGSYNEQFFGPGTRLTVL.

The gene calls are TRBV19 and TRBJ1-4, with D possibly being TRBD1 (6 bases). Germline V gene data show CDR1 as LNHDA and CDR2 as SQIVND (reference sequence). This CDR3 is 17 amino acids long. Trimming shortened V by 1 base and J by 0 bases, and 12 bases separated the two germline ends. CDR3 loop: CASSIGRGMATNEKLFF. The CDR3 bases are TGTGCCAGTAGTATAGGAAGGGGGATGGCAACTAATGAAAAACTGTTTTTT.